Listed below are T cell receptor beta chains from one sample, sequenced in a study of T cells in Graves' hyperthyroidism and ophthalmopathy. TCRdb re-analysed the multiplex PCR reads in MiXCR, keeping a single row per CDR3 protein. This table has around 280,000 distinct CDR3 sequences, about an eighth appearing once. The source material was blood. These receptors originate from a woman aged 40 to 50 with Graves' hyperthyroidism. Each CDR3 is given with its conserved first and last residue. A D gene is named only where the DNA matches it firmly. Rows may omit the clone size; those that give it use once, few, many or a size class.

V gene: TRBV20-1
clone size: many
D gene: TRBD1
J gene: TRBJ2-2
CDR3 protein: CSARTGATGELFF
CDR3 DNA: TGCAGTGCTCGGACAGGGGCCACCGGGGAGCTGTTTTTT

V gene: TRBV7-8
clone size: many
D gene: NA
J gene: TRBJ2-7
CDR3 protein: CASSSPSTSEQYF
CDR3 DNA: TGTGCCAGCAGCTCCCCTAGCACCTCCGAGCAGTACTTC

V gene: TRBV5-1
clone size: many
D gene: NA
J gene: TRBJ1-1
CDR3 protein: CASSPMEGGTEAFF
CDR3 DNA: TGCGCCAGCAGCCCTATGGAGGGCGGCACTGAAGCTTTCTTT

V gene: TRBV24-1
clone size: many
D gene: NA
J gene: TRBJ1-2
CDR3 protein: CATSDFRDYGYTF
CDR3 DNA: TGTGCCACCAGTGATTTTAGGGATTATGGCTACACCTTC

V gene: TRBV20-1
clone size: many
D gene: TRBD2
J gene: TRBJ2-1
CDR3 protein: CSARDPTSGRAAYNEQFF
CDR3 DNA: TGCAGTGCTAGAGATCCAACTAGCGGGAGGGCCGCCTACAATGAGCAGTTCTTC

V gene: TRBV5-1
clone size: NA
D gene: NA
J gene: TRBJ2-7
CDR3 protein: CASSLERQANEQYF
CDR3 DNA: TGCGCCAGCAGCTTGGAACGACAGGCAAACGAGCAGTACTTC

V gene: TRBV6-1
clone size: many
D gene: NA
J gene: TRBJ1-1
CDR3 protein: CASTSWKNPEAFF
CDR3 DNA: TGTGCCAGCACTTCATGGAAGAATCCTGAAGCTTTCTTT

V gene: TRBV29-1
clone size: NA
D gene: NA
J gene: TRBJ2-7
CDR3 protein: CSVEEDGYYEQYF
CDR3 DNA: TGCAGCGTTGAAGAGGACGGGTACTACGAGCAGTACTTC

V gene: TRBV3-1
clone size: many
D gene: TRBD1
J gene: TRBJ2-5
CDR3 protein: CASSRDRAEWETQYF
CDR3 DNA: TGTGCCAGCAGCCGGGACAGGGCGGAGTGGGAGACCCAGTACTTC

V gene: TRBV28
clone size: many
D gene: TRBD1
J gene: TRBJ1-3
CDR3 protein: CASSIGTASGNTIYF
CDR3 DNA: TGTGCCAGCAGTATCGGGACAGCCTCTGGAAACACCATATATTTT

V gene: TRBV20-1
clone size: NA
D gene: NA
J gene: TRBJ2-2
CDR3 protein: CSARDGRINTGELFF
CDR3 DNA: TGCAGTGCTAGAGATGGGCGGATCAACACCGGGGAGCTGTTTTTT

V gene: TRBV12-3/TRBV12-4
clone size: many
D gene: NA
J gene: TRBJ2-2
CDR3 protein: CASSLYRSGELFF
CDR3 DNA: TGTGCCAGCAGTTTGTATAGGAGCGGGGAGCTGTTTTTT

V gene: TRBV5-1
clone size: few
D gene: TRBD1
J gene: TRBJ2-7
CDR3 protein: CASSPSGQGITYEQYF
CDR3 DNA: TGCGCCAGCAGCCCATCCGGACAGGGGATAACCTACGAGCAGTACTTC

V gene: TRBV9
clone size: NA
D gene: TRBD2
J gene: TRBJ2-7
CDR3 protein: CASSVEDTSGYEQYF
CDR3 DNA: TGTGCCAGCAGCGTAGAGGATACTAGCGGCTACGAGCAGTACTTC

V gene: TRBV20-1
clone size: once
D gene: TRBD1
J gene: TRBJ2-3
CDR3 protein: CSGDGTEGGTDTQYF
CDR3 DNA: TGCAGTGGGGACGGGACAGAGGGCGGCACAGATACGCAGTATTTT

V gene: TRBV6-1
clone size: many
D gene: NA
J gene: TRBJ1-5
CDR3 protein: CASGEGTTQPQHF
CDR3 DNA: TGTGCCAGCGGAGAAGGGACGACTCAGCCCCAGCATTTT

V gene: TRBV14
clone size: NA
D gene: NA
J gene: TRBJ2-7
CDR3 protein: CASSLATEQYF
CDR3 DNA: TGTGCCAGCAGCCTCGCGACGGAGCAGTACTTC

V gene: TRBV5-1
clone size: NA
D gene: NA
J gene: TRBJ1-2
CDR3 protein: CASSLAADGYTF
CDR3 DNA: TGCGCCAGCAGCTTGGCCGCAGATGGCTACACCTTC

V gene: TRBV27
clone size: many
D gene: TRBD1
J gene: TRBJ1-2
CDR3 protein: CASSSHRQGAFYGYTF
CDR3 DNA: TGTGCCAGCAGTTCCCATAGACAGGGGGCGTTCTATGGCTACACCTTC

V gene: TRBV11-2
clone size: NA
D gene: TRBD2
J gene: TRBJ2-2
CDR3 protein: CASSLGRLAGAGELFF
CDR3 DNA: TGTGCCAGCAGCTTAGGTCGCCTAGCGGGGGCCGGGGAGCTGTTTTTT

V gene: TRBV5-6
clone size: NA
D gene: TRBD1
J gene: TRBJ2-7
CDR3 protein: CASSPTGVEQYF
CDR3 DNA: TGTGCCAGCAGCCCTACAGGGGTCGAGCAGTACTTC

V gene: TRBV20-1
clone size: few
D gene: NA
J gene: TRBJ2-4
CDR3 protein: CSAREHYSTLAKNIQYF
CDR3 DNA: TGCAGTGCTAGAGAGCACTACAGCACCCTAGCCAAAAACATTCAGTACTTC

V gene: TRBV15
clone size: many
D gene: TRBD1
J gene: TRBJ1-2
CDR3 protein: CATSTTGTENYGYTF
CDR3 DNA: TGTGCCACCAGCACGACCGGGACAGAAAACTATGGCTACACCTTC

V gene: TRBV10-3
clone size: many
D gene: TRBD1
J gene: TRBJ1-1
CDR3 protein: CAISEGAGTEAFF
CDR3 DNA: TGTGCCATCTCCGAGGGGGCTGGCACTGAAGCTTTCTTT

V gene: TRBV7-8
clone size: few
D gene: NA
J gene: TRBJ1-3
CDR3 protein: CASSSSGGDSGNTIYF
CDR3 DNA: TGTGCCAGCAGCTCGTCGGGGGGCGACTCTGGAAACACCATATATTTT

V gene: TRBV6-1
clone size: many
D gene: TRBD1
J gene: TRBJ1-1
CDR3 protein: CASSTPGGQGAREAEAFF
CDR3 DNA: TGTGCCAGCAGTACACCGGGGGGACAGGGGGCGAGGGAGGCTGAAGCTTTCTTT